Listed below are T cell receptor beta chains from one sample, sequenced in a study of T cell repertoires in cytomegalovirus infection. TCRdb ran MiXCR on the reads and lists one entry per CDR3 protein. The sample holds hundreds of thousands of distinct CDR3 sequences, about 31% seen once. No antigens are known for them. This material consisted of cultured CD8+ T cells from PBMCs, taken from culture after CMV antigen stimulation. The receptors come from a human donor in good health (CMV status not recorded). Some clones in this sample may be carry-over from other donors' samples. CDR3s include the opening cysteine and the closing phenylalanine or tryptophan. A D gene is named only where the DNA matches it firmly. Clone size is not always given. Where it is, it says once, few, many or a class for expanded clones.

>TRBV7-2|TRBJ2-1|many|TRBD1
TGTGCCAGCAGCTTAGCTCCGGGACAGGGGGGCACTGAGCAGTTCTTC
CASSLAPGQGGTEQFF
>TRBV27|TRBJ1-2|NA|NA
TGTGCCAGCAAGAGCGGGGGAGACTATGGCTACACCTTC
CASKSGGDYGYTF
>TRBV7-6|TRBJ1-1|many|TRBD1
TGTGCCAGCAGCTTTAGTTACCGGGACAGGTCCATGGGGAACACTGAAGCTTTCTTT
CASSFSYRDRSMGNTEAFF
>TRBV7-3|TRBJ2-3|few|TRBD2
TGTGCCAGCAGCTTACGAACTAGCGGGGCAGATACGCAGTATTTT
CASSLRTSGADTQYF
>TRBV19|TRBJ2-5|NA|NA
TGTGCCAGTAGTATAGTAGGGGCTAGCTGGGAGACCCAGTACTTC
CASSIVGASWETQYF
>TRBV4-1|TRBJ2-1|NA|TRBD2
TGCGCCAGCAGCCACCCTCGGGTGTTAGCGGGGGCTTACAATGAGCAGTTCTTC
CASSHPRVLAGAYNEQFF
>TRBV28|TRBJ1-1|NA|NA
TGTGCCAGCAGGTATCCCCAGAGGGGGGCATCTGAAGCTTTCTTT
CASRYPQRGASEAFF
>TRBV6-1|TRBJ2-6|many|NA
TGTGCCAGCAGTCTCTCAGGACATCTCAGCTCTGGGGCCAACGTCCTGACTTTC
CASSLSGHLSSGANVLTF
>TRBV28|TRBJ2-2|NA|TRBD1
TGTGCCAGCAGTTTCAGACAGGGGGCGTCGGGGGAGCTGTTTTTT
CASSFRQGASGELFF
>TRBV9|TRBJ1-4|few|TRBD1
TGTGCCAGCACGTTAGCGGGGACAGCTAATGAAAAACTGTTTTTT
CASTLAGTANEKLFF
>TRBV5-5|TRBJ1-1|NA|NA
TGTGCCAGCAGCTTGGGTATGAGAAAGGACACTGAAGCTTTCTTT
CASSLGMRKDTEAFF
>TRBV6-2/TRBV6-3|TRBJ2-5|NA|NA
TGTGCCAGCAGTTACCCCGAGACGGAGACCCAGTACTTC
CASSYPETETQYF
>TRBV7-2|TRBJ2-1|many|NA
TGTGCCAGCAGCTCCCTCAAGGAGCAGTTCTTC
CASSSLKEQFF
>TRBV27|TRBJ2-3|NA|TRBD2
TGTGCCAGCAGACGAGCGGGGGGGGCAGATACGCAGTATTTT
CASRRAGGADTQYF
>TRBV6-5|TRBJ2-2|few|NA
TGTGCCAGCAGCTTAAATCCCTTTGACCCGCGGGGAAACACCGGGGAGCTGTTTTTT
CASSLNPFDPRGNTGELFF
>TRBV7-9|TRBJ2-1|NA|TRBD1
TGTGCCAGCACACCTCGGGACAGGGGGGATCGGGAGCAGTTCTTC
CASTPRDRGDREQFF
>TRBV5-5|TRBJ2-2|NA|NA
TGTGCCAGCAGCCCAATAGTCACCGGGGAGCTGTTTTTT
CASSPIVTGELFF
>TRBV12-3/TRBV12-4|TRBJ2-2|many|NA
TGTGCCAGCAGTTTAAGGTTGAACACCGGGGAGCTGTTTTTT
CASSLRLNTGELFF
>TRBV19|TRBJ1-1|NA|TRBD1
TGTGCCAGTACTTACAGGGACAGGGGGAACACTGAAGCTTTCTTT
CASTYRDRGNTEAFF
>TRBV6-6|TRBJ1-1|NA|NA
TGTGCCAGCAGGCCCGGAGTGAGGGTTGGGAACACTGAAGCTTTCTTT
CASRPGVRVGNTEAFF
>TRBV5-1|TRBJ2-7|few|TRBD1
TGCGCCAGCAGCGGTCGTACAGGGGCCTACGAGCAGTACTTC
CASSGRTGAYEQYF
>TRBV19|TRBJ1-1|NA|NA
TGTGCCAGTAGTACCTGGAGGGCCACTTTAGGGGACACTGAAGCTTTCTTT
CASSTWRATLGDTEAFF
>TRBV7-9|TRBJ2-3|many|NA
TGTGCCAGTAGCGCGACACAGGGAATGGGGCAGTATTTT
CASSATQGMGQYF
>TRBV2|TRBJ2-6|NA|TRBD1
TGTGCCAGCAGTAGGGCACAGGGGGCTTTCGGGGCCAACGTCCTGACTTTC
CASSRAQGAFGANVLTF
>TRBV27|TRBJ1-2|NA|NA
TGTGCCAGCAGCGGGGGGGTTCGAACCGGCTACACCTTC
CASSGGVRTGYTF
>TRBV7-3|TRBJ2-1|many|NA
TGTGCCAGCAGCTTAAATAAGAACGGACCCTTCGAGGACAATGAGCAGTTCTTC
CASSLNKNGPFEDNEQFF
>TRBV7-9|TRBJ1-1|many|TRBD1
TGTGCCAGCAGCCTTGAAGACAGGGGCAGGACTGAAGCTTTCTTT
CASSLEDRGRTEAFF
>TRBV6-5|TRBJ1-2|NA|NA
TGTGCCAGCAGTTACAACAGCGTCTATGGCTACACCTTC
CASSYNSVYGYTF
>TRBV12-3/TRBV12-4|TRBJ2-5|NA|NA
TGTGCCAGCAGTGAATTCTGGAGCGGGACCCAGTACTTC
CASSEFWSGTQYF
>TRBV7-6|TRBJ2-1|NA|TRBD2
TGTGCCAGCAGCCCTCGAGGAGTAGCGGGGAACAATGAGCAGTTCTTC
CASSPRGVAGNNEQFF
>TRBV6-5|TRBJ2-5|few|TRBD2
TGTGCCAGCAGTTACCCAAGACTTGGGACGGGGGGAAACCACCAAGAGACCCAGTACTTC
CASSYPRLGTGGNHQETQYF
>TRBV24-1|TRBJ2-6|NA|TRBD1
TGTGCCACCAGTTGCCACCCTAAAAAGCCCAGACAGGGGGCAAACGGGGCCAACGTCCTGACTTTC
CATSCHPKKPRQGANGANVLTF
>TRBV27|TRBJ2-1|NA|TRBD2
TGTGCCAGCAGTTCCGGGACTAGCGGGGTTCGTGAGCAGTTCTTC
CASSSGTSGVREQFF
>TRBV20-1|TRBJ1-3|few|NA
TGCAGTGCTTCCCCAACAGGCCTGGGAAACACCATATATTTT
CSASPTGLGNTIYF
>TRBV12-3/TRBV12-4|TRBJ2-3|NA|NA
TGTGCCAGCAGTCGGAGTAGCGACCGCACAGATACGCAGTATTTT
CASSRSSDRTDTQYF
>TRBV7-6|TRBJ1-5|many|TRBD1
TGTGCCAGCAGCTTAGGTACAGGGGATAGCAATCAGCCCCAGCATTTT
CASSLGTGDSNQPQHF
>TRBV28|TRBJ2-3|NA|NA
TGTGCCAGCAGTTACGGAGTCACAGATACGCAGTATTTT
CASSYGVTDTQYF
>TRBV28|TRBJ1-5|NA|NA
TGTGCCAGCAGAAAGACCATAAGTAGGAATCAGCCCCAGCATTTT
CASRKTISRNQPQHF
>TRBV13|TRBJ2-1|NA|NA
TGTGCCAGCAGCTCCGCATCTAGCGTAGGGGCACCCTTCTCCTACAATGAGCAGTTCTTC
CASSSASSVGAPFSYNEQFF
>TRBV9|TRBJ2-1|NA|TRBD2
TGTGCCAGCAGCGTAGGCGTGAAGCGGGGGTTGAATGAGCAGTTCTTC
CASSVGVKRGLNEQFF
>TRBV5-5|TRBJ2-2|NA|TRBD2
TGTGCCAGCCTCCTAGGGCTAGCGGGGGACCCCGGGGAGCTGTTTTTT
CASLLGLAGDPGELFF
>TRBV6-1|TRBJ1-1|NA|NA
TGTGCCAGCAGTGAAGCGCTCAGCACTGAAGCTTTCTTT
CASSEALSTEAFF
>TRBV7-2|TRBJ2-3|many|TRBD2
TGTGCCAGCAGCCCAGACGGATTCGGCCCGCCGGGACTAGCGGGGGGCGGAGGCACAGATACGCAGTATTTT
CASSPDGFGPPGLAGGGGTDTQYF
>TRBV4-3|TRBJ1-2|few|NA
TGCGCCAGCAGCCAAGATCTAGTCAGGGCCACCTATGGCTACACCTTC
CASSQDLVRATYGYTF